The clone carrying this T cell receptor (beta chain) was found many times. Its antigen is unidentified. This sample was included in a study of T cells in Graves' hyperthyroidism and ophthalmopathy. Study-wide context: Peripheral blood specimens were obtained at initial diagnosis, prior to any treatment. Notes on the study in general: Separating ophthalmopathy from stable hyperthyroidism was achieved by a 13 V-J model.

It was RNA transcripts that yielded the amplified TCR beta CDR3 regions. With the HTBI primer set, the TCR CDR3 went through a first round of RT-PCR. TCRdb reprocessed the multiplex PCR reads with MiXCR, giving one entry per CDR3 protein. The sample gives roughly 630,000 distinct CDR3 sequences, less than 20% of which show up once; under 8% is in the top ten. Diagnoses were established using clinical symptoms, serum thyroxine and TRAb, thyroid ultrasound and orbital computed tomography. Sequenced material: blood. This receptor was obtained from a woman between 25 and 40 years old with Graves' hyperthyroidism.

Here the CDR3 reads CASSITGKGTDTQYF. CDR3 DNA sequence: TGTGCCAGCAGTATTACAGGGAAGGGGACAGATACGCAGTATTTT. The chain has TRBV7-3 and TRBJ2-3, with D perhaps TRBD1 (6 bases). V was trimmed by 6 bases and J by 3 bases, leaving 16 bases between them. In germline, CDR1 is SGHTA, CDR2 FQGTGA. The CDR3 length is 15 residues.